This section outlines one T cell receptor beta chain sequence together with its context. These data belong to a study of technical replicates of blood from a few donors. The repertoire was sequenced with immunoSEQ multiplex PCR; TCRdb's copy has only in-frame clones and lacks some. Here the sample spans 60,000 to 65,000 clones, about 87% being singletons. Germline V gives CDR1 SGHTA, CDR2 FQGNSA. This CDR3 has 15 amino acids. V was cut by 4 bases and J by 2 bases, with 14 bases left in between. Sequenced: PBMCs. This sequence was found in a human donor in good health. Some clones in this sample may be carry-over from other donors' samples. V usage is TRBV7-2 and J usage is TRBJ1-1; D is possibly TRBD1 (6 bases). The CDR3 coding sequence is TGTGCCAGCAGCTGGAAGGGGACACCTAACACTGAAGCTTTCTTT. Translating it yields CASSWKGTPNTEAFF.